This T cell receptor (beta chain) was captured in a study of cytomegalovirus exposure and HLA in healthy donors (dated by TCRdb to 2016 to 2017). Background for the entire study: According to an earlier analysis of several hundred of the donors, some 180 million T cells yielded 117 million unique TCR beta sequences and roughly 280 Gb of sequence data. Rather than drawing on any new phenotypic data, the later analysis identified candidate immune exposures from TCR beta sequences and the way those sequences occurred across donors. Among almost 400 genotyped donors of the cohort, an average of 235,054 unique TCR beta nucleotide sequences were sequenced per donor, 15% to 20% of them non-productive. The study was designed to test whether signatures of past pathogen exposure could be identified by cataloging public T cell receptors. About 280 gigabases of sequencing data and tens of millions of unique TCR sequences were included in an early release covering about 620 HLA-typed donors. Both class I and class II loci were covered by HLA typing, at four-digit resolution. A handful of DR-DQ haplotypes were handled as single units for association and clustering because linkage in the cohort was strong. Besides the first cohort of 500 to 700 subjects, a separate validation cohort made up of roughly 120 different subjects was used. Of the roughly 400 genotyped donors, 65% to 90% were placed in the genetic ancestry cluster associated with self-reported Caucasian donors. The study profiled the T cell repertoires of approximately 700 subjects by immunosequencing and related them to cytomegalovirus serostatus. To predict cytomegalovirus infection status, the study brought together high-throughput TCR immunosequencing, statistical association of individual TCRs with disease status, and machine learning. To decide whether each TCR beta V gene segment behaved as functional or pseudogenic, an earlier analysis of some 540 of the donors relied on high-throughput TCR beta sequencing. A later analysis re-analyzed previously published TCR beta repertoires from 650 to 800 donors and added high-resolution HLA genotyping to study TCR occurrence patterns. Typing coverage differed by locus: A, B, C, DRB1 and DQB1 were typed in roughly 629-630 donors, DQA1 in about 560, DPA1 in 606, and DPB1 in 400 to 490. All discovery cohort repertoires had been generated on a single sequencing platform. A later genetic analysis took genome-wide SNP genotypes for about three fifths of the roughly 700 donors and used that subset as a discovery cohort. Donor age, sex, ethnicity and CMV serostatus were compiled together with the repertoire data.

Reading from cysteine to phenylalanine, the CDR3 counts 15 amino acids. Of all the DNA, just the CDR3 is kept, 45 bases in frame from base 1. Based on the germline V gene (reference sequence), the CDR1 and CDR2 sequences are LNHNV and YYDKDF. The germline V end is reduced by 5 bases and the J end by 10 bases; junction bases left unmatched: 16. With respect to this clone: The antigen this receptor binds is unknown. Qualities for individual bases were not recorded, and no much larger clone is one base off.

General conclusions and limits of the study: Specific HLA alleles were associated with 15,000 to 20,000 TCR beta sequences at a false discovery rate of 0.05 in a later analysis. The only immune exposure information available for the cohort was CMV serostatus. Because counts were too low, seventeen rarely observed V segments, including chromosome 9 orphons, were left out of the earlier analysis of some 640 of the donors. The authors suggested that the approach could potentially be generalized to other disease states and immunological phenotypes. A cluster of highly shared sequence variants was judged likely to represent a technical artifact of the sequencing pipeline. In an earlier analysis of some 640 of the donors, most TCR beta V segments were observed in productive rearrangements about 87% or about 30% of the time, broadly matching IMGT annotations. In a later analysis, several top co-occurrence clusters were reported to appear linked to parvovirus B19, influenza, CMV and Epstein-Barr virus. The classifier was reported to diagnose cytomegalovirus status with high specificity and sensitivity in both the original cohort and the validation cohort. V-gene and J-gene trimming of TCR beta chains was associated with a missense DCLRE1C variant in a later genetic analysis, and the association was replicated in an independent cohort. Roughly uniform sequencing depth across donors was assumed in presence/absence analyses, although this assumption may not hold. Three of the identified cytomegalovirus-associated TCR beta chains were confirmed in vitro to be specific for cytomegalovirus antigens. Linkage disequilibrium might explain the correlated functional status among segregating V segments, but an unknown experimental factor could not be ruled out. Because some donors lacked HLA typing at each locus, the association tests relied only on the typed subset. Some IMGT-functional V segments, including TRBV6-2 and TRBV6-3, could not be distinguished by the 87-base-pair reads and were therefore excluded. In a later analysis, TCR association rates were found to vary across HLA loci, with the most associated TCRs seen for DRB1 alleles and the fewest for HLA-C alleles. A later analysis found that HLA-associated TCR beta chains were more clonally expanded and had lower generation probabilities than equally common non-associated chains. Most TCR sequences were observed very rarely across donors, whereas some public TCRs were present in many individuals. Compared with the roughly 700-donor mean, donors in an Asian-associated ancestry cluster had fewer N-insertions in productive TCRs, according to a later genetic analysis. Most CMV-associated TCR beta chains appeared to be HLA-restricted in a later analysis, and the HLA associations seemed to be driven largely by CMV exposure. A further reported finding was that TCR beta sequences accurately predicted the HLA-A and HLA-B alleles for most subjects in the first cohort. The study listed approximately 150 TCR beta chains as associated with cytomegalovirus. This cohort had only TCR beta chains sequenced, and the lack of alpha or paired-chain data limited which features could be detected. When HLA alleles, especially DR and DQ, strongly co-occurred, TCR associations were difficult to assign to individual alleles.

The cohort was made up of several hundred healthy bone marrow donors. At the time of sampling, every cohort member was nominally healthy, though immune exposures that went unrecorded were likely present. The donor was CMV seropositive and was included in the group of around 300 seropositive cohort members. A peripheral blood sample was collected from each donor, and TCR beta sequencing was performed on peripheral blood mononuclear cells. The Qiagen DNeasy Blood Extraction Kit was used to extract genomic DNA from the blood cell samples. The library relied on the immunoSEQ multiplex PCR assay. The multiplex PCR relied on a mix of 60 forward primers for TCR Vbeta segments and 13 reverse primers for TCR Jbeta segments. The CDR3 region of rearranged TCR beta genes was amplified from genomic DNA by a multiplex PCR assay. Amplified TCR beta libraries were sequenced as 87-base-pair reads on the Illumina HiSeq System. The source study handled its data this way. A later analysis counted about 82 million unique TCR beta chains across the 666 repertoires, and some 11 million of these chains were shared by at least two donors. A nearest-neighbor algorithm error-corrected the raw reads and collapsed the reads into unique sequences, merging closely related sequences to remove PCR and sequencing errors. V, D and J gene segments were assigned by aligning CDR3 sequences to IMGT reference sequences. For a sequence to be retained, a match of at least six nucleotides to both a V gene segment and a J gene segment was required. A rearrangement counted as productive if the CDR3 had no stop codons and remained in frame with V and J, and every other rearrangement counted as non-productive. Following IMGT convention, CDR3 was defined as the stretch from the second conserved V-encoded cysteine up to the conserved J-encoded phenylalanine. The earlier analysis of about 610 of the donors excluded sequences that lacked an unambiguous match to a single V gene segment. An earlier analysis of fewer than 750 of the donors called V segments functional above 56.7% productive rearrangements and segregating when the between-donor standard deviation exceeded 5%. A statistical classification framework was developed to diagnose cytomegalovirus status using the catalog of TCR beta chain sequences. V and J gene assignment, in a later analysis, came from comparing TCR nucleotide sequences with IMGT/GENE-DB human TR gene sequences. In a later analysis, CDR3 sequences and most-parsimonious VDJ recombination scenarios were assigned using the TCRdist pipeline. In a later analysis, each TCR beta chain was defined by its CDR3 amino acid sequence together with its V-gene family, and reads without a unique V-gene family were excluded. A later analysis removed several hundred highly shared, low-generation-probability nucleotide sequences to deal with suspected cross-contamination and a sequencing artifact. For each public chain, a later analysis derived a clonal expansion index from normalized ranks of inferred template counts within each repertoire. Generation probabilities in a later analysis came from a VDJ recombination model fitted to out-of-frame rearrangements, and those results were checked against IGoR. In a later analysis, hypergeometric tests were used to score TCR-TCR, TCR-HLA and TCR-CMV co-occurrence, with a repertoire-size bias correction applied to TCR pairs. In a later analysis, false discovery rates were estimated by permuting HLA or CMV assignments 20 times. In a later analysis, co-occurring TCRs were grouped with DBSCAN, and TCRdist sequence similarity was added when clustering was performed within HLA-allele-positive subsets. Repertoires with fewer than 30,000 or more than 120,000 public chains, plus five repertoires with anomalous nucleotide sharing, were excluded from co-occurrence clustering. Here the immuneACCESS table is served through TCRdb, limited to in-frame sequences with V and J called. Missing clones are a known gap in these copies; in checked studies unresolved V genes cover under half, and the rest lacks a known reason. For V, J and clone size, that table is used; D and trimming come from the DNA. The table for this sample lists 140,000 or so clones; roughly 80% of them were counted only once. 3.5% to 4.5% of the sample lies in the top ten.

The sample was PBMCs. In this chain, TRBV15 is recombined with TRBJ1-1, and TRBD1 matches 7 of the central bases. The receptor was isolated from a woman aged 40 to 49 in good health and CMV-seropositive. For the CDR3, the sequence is CATSGGKTGPHGAFF. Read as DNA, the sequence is TGTGCCACCAGCGGAGGAAAGACAGGGCCGCATGGAGCTTTCTTT.